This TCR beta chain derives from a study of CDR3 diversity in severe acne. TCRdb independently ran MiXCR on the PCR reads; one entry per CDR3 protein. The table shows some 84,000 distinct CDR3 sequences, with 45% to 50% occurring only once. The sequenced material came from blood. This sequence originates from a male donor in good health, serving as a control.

CDR3 protein: CASSSDYTQETQYF. CDR3 in DNA: TGCGCCAGCAGCTCCGACTACACCCAAGAGACCCAGTACTTC. The gene calls are TRBV5-1 and TRBJ2-5; possible D gene TRBD2, 5 bases. CDR3 length: 14 amino acids. With 3 bases removed from V and 1 base from J, the gap between germline ends came to 10 bases. The germline V gene has CDR1 SGHRS and CDR2 YFSETQ. Complete variable domain (other parts from reference TRBV5-1 and TRBJ2-5): KAGVTQTPRYLIKTRGQQVTLSCSPISGHRSVSWYQQTPGQGLQFLFEYFSETQRNKGNFPGRFSGRQFSNSRSEMNVSTLELGDSALYLCASSSDYTQETQYFGPGTRLLVL.